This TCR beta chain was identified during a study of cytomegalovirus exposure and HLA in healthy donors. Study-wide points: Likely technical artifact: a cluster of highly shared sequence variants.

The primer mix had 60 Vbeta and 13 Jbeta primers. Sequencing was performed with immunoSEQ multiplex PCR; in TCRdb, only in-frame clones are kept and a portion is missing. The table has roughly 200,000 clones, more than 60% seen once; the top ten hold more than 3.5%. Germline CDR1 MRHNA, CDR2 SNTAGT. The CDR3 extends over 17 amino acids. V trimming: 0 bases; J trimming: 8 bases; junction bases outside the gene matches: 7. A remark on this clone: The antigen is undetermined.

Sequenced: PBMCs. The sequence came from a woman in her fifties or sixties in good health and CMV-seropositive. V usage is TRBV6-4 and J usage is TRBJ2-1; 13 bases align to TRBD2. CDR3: CASSDSPNGLAGDEQFF. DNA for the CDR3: TGTGCCAGCAGTGACTCGCCTAATGGACTAGCGGGAGATGAGCAGTTCTTC.